This TCR beta chain was obtained from a study of blood T cell repertoires in COVID-19. Study context: Sites across the United States, Italy and Spain contributed samples from acute and convalescent COVID-19. T cells, B-cell-depleted T cells, or PBMCs provided the cDNA or gDNA that served as material.

Methods used by the authors: Nucleated cell counts were estimated from reference gene primer amplification. Data came from immunoSEQ multiplex PCR; TCRdb stores just in-frame clones and leaves some out. V and J calls and clone size come straight from that table; D and trimming were deduced from the DNA. Seen here are tens of thousands of clones, approximately 80% observed once, and the top ten hold 2% to 2.5%. Trimming pared 5 bases from V and 1 base from J, leaving 8 bases between. The CDR3 has 13 residues. CDR1 MNHEY and CDR2 SMNVEV come from the germline V gene (reference sequence). The rearrangement joins TRBV27 to TRBJ1-1, with D perhaps TRBD1 (5 bases). This TCR derives from a woman aged 65 to 85 with acute or convalescent COVID-19. What was sequenced was peripheral blood. The CDR3, as DNA: TGTGCCAGCAGTCTACAGGAGAACACTGAAGCTTTCTTT. It encodes CASSLQENTEAFF.